This T cell receptor beta chain was captured in a study of regulatory T cells in long-lasting Graves disease. Specified time point: newly diagnosed GD, antithyroid drugs for less than 3 months. Researchers made the TCR library from RNA that was extracted from PBMCs. Patients with Graves' disease were diagnosed by American Thyroid Association guidelines. This clonotype has a count of ten or more. Building of the TCR beta libraries involved iRepertoire HTBI primers and Arm-PCR of CDR3 regions. TCRdb fed the multiplex PCR reads into MiXCR, producing one record per CDR3 protein. The sample shows 360,000 or so distinct CDR3 sequences, around 15% of them seen only once. This same sample was also taken into another study, of T cells in Graves' hyperthyroidism and ophthalmopathy.

This specimen was peripheral blood mononuclear cells (PBMCs), taken at new diagnosis, from a patient treated with antithyroid drugs. This clonotype was obtained from a woman aged 18-29 years with Graves disease.

CDR3: CASSLGTGYTF. In nucleotides, the CDR3 is TGTGCCAGCAGCTTAGGCACTGGCTACACCTTC. The chain has TRBV11-2 and TRBJ1-2; D ambiguous. CDR3 size: 11 residues. Germline CDR1 SGHAT, CDR2 FQNNGV. Trimming took 1 base from V and 7 from J, leaving 4 bases between them. Using reference TRBV11-2 and TRBJ1-2 for the parts outside the CDR3, the full variable domain is EAGVAQSPRYKIIEKRQSVAFWCNPISGHATLYWYQQILGQGPKLLIQFQNNGVVDDSQLPKDRFSAERLKGVDSTLKIQPAKLEDSAVYLCASSLGTGYTFGSGTRLTVV.